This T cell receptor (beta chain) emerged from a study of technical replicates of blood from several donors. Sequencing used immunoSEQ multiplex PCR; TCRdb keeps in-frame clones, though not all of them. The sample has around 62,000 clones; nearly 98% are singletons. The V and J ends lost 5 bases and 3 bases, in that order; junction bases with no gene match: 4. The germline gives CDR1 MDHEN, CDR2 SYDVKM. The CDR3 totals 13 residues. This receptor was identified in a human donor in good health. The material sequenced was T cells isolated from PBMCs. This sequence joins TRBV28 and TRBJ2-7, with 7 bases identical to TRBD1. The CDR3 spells CASSRTGYYEQYF. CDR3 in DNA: TGTGCCAGCAGTAGGACAGGATACTACGAGCAGTACTTC.